This TCR beta chain was documented in a study of blood T cell repertoires in COVID-19. Study-wide background: The study drew acute and convalescent COVID-19 samples from the United States, Italy and Spain. PBMCs, B-cell-depleted T cells, or T cells provided the cDNA or gDNA that made up the material.

Original processing methods: Estimated nucleated cell counts came from reference gene primer amplification. The table came from immunoSEQ multiplex PCR; TCRdb's copy has only in-frame clones and leaves some out. V and J calls plus clone size are reproduced from that table; the DNA served to infer D and trimming. Of 60,000 to 95,000 clones listed, about 92% are singletons. The germline V gene has CDR1 SGHRS and CDR2 YFSETQ. The ends were cut back, 6 bases at V and 3 bases at J, with 15 bases in the middle. CDR3 length equals 15 residues. The TCR was taken from a woman aged 80 or over with active or convalescent COVID-19. This chain joins TRBV5-1 and TRBJ2-2; the D gene is possibly TRBD2 (6 bases). Input material: peripheral blood. CDR3 in amino acids: CASKVGGVHTGELFF. The DNA of the CDR3 is TGCGCCAGCAAGGTTGGCGGGGTCCACACCGGGGAGCTGTTTTTT. Using reference TRBV5-1 and TRBJ2-2 for the parts outside the CDR3, the full variable domain is KAGVTQTPRYLIKTRGQQVTLSCSPISGHRSVSWYQQTPGQGLQFLFEYFSETQRNKGNFPGRFSGRQFSNSRSEMNVSTLELGDSALYLCASKVGGVHTGELFFGEGSRLTVL.